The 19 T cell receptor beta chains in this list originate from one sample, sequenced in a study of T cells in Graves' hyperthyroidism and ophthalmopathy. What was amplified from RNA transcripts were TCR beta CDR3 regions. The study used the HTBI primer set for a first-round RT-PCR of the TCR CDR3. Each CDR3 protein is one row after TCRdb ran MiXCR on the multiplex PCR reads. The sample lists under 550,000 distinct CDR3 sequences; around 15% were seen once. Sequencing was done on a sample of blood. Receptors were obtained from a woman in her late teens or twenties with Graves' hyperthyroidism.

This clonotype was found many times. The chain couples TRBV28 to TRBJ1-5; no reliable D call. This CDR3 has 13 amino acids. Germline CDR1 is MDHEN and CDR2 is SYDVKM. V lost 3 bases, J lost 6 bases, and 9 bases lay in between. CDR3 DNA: TGTGCCAGCAGTTTCGGCCTTGTTCAGCCCCAGCATTTT. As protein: CASSFGLVQPQHF. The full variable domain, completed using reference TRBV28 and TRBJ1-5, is DVKVTQSSRYLVKRTGEKVFLECVQDMDHENMFWYRQDPGLGLRLIYFSYDVKMKEKGDIPEGYSVSREKKERFSLILESASTNQTSMYLCASSFGLVQPQHFGDGTRLSIL.

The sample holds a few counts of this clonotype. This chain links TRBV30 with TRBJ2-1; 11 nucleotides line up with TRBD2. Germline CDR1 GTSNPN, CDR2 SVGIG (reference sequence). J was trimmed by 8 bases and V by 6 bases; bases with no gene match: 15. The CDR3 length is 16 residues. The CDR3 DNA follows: TGTGCCTGTGGCACTAGCGGGAGTTTTGCTGGAGATGAGCAGTTCTTC. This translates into CACGTSGSFAGDEQFF.

CDR3 in DNA: TGTGCCAGCACTCAACCGGGACTAGCGGGAGATGAGCAGTTCTTC. Protein product: CASTQPGLAGDEQFF. The chain couples TRBV28 to TRBJ2-1, with 14 bases that match TRBD2. Germline assignment: CDR1 MDHEN and CDR2 SYDVKM. The CDR3 has 15 residues. Unmatched junction bases numbered 7, after V lost 7 bases and J lost 8 bases.

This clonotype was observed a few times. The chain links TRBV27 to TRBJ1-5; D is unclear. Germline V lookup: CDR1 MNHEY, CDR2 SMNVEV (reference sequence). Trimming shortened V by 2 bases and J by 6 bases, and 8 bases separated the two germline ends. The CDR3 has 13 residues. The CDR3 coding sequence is TGTGCCAGCAGTTTAACATCTAGTCAGCCCCAGCATTTT. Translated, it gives CASSLTSSQPQHF.

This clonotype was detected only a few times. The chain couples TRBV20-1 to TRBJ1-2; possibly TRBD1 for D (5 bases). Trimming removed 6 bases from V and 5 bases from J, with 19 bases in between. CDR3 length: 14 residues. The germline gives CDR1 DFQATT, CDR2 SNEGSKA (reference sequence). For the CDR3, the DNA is TGCAGTGCCGCGGTCGGGGGTTTGAAGTATGGCTACACCTTC. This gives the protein CSAAVGGLKYGYTF.

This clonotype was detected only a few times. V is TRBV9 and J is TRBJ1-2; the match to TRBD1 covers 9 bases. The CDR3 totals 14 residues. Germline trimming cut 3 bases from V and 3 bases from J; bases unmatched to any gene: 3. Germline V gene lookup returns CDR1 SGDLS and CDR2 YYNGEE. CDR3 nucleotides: TGTGCCAGCAGCGCCGGGACAGGGTACTATGGCTACACCTTC. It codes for CASSAGTGYYGYTF.

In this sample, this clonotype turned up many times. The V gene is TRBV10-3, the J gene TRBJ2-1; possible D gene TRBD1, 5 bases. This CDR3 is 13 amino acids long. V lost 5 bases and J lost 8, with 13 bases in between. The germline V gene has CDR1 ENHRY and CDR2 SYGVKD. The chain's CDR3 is CAISFTRGYEQFF. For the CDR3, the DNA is TGTGCCATCAGTTTCACAAGGGGATATGAGCAGTTCTTC.

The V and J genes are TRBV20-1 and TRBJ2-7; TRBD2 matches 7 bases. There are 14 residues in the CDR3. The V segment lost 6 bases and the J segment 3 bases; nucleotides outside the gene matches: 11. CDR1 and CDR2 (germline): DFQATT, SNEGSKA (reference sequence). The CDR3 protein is CSAQAGLGNYEQYF. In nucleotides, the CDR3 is TGCAGTGCCCAAGCGGGGCTGGGGAACTACGAGCAGTACTTC.

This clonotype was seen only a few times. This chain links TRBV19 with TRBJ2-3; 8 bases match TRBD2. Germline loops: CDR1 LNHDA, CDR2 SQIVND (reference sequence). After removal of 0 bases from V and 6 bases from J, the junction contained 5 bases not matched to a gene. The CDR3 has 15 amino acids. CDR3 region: CASSIDLRLADTQYF. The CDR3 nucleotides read TGTGCCAGTAGTATAGATCTGAGACTAGCGGATACGCAGTATTTT. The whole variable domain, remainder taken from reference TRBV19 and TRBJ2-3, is DGGITQSPKYLFRKEGQNVTLSCEQNLNHDAMYWYRQDPGQGLRLIYYSQIVNDFQKGDIAEGYSVSREKKESFPLTVTSAQKNPTAFYLCASSIDLRLADTQYFGPGTRLTVL.

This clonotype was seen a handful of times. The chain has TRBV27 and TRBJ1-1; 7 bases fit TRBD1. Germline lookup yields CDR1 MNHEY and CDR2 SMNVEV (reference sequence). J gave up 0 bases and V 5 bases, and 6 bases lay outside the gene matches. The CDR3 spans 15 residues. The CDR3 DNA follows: TGTGCCAGCAGTGCCCGGACAGGTGTGAACACTGAAGCTTTCTTT. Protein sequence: CASSARTGVNTEAFF.

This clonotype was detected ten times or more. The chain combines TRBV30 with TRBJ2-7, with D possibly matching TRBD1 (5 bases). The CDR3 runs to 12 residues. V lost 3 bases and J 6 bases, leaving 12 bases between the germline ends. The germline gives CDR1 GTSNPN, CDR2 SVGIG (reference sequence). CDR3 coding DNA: TGTGCCTGGAGCAGGGCCCATGCCGAGCAGTACTTC. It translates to CAWSRAHAEQYF.

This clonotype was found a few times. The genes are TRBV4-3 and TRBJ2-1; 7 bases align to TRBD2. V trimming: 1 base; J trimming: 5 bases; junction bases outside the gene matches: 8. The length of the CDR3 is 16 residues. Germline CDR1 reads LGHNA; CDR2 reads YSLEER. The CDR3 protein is CASSQVIAGQNNEQFF. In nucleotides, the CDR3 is TGCGCCAGCAGCCAAGTGATAGCGGGTCAAAACAATGAGCAGTTCTTC.

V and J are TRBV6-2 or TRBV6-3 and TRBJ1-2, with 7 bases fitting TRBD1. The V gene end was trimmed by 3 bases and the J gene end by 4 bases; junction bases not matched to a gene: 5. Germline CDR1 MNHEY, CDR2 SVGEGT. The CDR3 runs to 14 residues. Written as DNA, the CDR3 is TGTGCCAGCAGTTATTGGGACAGCCTCTATGGCTACACCTTC. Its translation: CASSYWDSLYGYTF.

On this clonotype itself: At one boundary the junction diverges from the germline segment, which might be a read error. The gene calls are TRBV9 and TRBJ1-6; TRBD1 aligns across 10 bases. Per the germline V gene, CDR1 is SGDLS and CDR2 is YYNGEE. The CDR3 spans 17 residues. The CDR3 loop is CASSDRTGGAYDSPLHF. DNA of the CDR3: TGTGCCAGCAGCGACCGGACAGGGGGGGCCTATGATTCACCCCTCCACTTT.

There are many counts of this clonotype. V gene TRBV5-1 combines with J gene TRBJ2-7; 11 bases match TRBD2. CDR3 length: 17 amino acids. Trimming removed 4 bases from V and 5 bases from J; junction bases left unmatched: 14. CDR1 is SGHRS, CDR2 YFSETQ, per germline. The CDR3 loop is CASSRNNIAGGVNEQYF. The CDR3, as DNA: TGCGCCAGCAGCCGGAATAATATAGCGGGAGGGGTCAACGAGCAGTACTTC.

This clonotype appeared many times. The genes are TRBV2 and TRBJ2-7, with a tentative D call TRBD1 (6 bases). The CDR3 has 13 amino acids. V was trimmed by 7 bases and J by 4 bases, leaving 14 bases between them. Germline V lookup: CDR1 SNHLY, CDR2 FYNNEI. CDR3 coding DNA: TGTGCCAGCAACCTCAACACAGGGTACGAGCAGTACTTC. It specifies CASNLNTGYEQYF.

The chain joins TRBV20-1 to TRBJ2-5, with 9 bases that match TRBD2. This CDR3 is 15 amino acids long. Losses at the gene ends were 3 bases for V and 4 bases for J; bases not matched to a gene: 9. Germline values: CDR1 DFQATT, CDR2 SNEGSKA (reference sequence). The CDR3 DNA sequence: TGCAGTGCTAGGCCCCCTAGCGGGAAGGTAGAGACCCAGTACTTC. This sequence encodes CSARPPSGKVETQYF.

The CDR3 is CASSLRDGETQYF. The CDR3 nucleotides are TGTGCCAGCAGCCTCCGGGACGGGGAGACCCAGTACTTC. The V call is TRBV7-9, the J call TRBJ2-5; D tentatively fits TRBD1 or TRBD2 (5 bases each). Trimming stripped 5 bases from V and 5 bases from J, with 12 bases between. CDR1 and CDR2 (germline): SEHNR, FQNEAQ (reference sequence). CDR3 length: 13 amino acids.

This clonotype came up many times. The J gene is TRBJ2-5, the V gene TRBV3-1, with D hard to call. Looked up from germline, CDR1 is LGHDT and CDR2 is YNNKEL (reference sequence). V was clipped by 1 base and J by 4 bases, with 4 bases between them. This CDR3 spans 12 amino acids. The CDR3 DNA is TGTGCCAGCAGCCAAGCGAGAGAGACCCAGTACTTC. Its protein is CASSQARETQYF.